These 30 T cell receptor beta chains came from one sample sequenced in a study of graft-versus-host responses after intestinal transplantation. Data came from immunoSEQ multiplex PCR; TCRdb stores just in-frame clones and leaves some out. The sample holds approximately 49,000 clones, 70% to 90% seen once. Their specific antigens are unknown. This specimen was unstimulated CD4+ T cells sorted from spleen or lymph node cells, taken before transplant. All receptors come from a human donor who was the organ donor for an intestinal transplant.

This chain joins TRBV15 and TRBJ2-7; TRBD2 is a possible D gene (7 bases). V gave up 5 bases and J gave up 0 bases, with 20 bases separating them. Germline-derived CDR1 and CDR2 are LNHNV and YYDKDF (reference sequence). This CDR3 is built from 17 residues. The CDR3 sequence: CATSAGATGTISYEQYF. The DNA of the CDR3 is TGTGCCACCAGCGCAGGGGCCACCGGGACTATCTCCTACGAGCAGTACTTC.

This clone was counted once. The chain is built from TRBV7-2 and TRBJ2-7; D is undetermined. V lost 5 bases and J lost 0, with 17 bases in between. CDR1 is SGHTA and CDR2 is FQGNSA in the germline V gene. CDR3 length equals 16 residues. The CDR3 here is CASSPRQAINSYEQYF. As DNA, the CDR3 is TGTGCCAGCAGCCCCAGACAAGCTATAAACTCCTACGAGCAGTACTTC.

This clone occurred a few times. This rearrangement joins TRBV4-3 to TRBJ2-5, with a weak D call TRBD2 (6 bases). The CDR3 runs to 14 residues. Germline loops: CDR1 LGHNA, CDR2 YSLEER. V lost 3 bases and J lost 6, with 14 bases in between. CDR3 loop: CASSQDGGRKTQYF. CDR3 DNA sequence: TGCGCCAGCAGCCAGGATGGGGGGAGGAAGACCCAGTACTTC.

This chain links TRBV19 with TRBJ1-5, with 7 bases aligning to TRBD1. Germline values: CDR1 LNHDA, CDR2 SQIVND (reference sequence). The CDR3 consists of 15 residues. V shed 5 bases and J 7 bases; nucleotides not matched to a gene: 11. CDR3 amino acids: CASSLIDRAVQPQHF. The DNA for the CDR3 is TGTGCCAGTAGTTTAATCGACAGGGCTGTCCAGCCCCAGCATTTT.

The rearrangement uses TRBV11-2 and TRBJ2-7, with D possibly TRBD1 on 6 matching bases. The CDR3 has 15 amino acids. The V end was cut by 5 bases, the J end by 1 base, with 15 bases between. Germline V gene data show CDR1 as SGHAT and CDR2 as FQNNGV. The CDR3 DNA reads TGTGCCAGCAGCCATCTAAGGGACAAATCCTACGAGCAGTACTTC. It specifies CASSHLRDKSYEQYF.

V gene TRBV30 combines with J gene TRBJ2-5; D gene uncertain. The DNA end lines up better with TRBJ2-7; the J call may be wrong. Per germline, CDR1 GTSNPN and CDR2 SVGIG (reference sequence). This CDR3 spans 13 amino acids. CDR3: CAWSVTADYEQYF. Here the CDR3 DNA reads TGTGCCTGGAGTGTAACGGCGGACTACGAGCAGTACTTC.

The rearrangement joins TRBV21-1 to TRBJ2-7; the table's D call, TRBD2, was not checked against the DNA. TRBV21-1 counts as a pseudogene. The length of the CDR3 is 18 residues. For the CDR3, the DNA is TGTGCCAGCAGCAAGGTAGCGAGGAGAAGCGGGAGCTCCTACGAGCAGTACTTC. Translation gives CASSKVARRSGSSYEQYF.

The CDR3, as DNA: TGTGCCAGCAGCGAAAACAACAGGGGTCAACGAACGCACTCCTACAATGAGCAGTTCTTC. Protein sequence: CASSENNRGQRTHSYNEQFF. The chain uses TRBV9 and TRBJ2-1; TRBD1 agrees at 7 bases. CDR1 is SGDLS and CDR2 is YYNGEE in the germline V gene. The CDR3 sequence is 20 residues long. Trimming at V came to 3 bases and at J to 0 bases, leaving 18 bases not matched to a gene. Variable domain in full (rest from reference TRBV9 and TRBJ2-1): DSGVTQTPKHLITATGQRVTLRCSPRSGDLSVYWYQQSLDQGLQFLIQYYNGEERAKGNILERFSAQQFPDLHSELNLSSLELGDSALYFCASSENNRGQRTHSYNEQFFGPGTRLTVL.

The chain combines TRBV11-1 with TRBJ2-5; 14 bases map to TRBD2. The V and J ends lost 3 bases and 3 bases, in that order; junction bases with no gene match: 3. The germline CDR1 and CDR2 sequences are SGHAT and FQDESV (reference sequence). CDR3 size: 16 residues. CDR3 in DNA: TGTGCCAGCAGCTTTGGACTAGCGGGAGGAGAAGAGACCCAGTACTTC. Translation gives CASSFGLAGGEETQYF.

The chain recombines TRBV5-4 with TRBJ2-7; 7 bases fit TRBD1. V dropped 4 bases and J dropped 3; count of bases not matched to a gene: 10. The CDR3 runs to 15 residues. Germline V CDR1 and CDR2: SGHNT, YYREEE (reference sequence). Here the CDR3 reads CASSLVGDSFYEQYF. In DNA form, the CDR3 reads TGTGCCAGCAGCCTGGTGGGGGACAGCTTCTACGAGCAGTACTTC.

The chain joins TRBV6-1 to TRBJ1-5; TRBD1 is a possible D gene (6 bases). There are 17 residues in the CDR3. The germline V and J ends were trimmed by 0 bases and 3 bases, with 15 bases remaining between them. In germline, CDR1 is MNHNS, CDR2 SASEGT. CDR3 loop: CASSEAKGVPFNQPQHF. The CDR3 bases are TGTGCCAGCAGTGAAGCAAAGGGGGTGCCCTTCAATCAGCCCCAGCATTTT.

The CDR3 here is CASRKDPGHNEKLFF. CDR3 DNA: TGTGCCAGCAGGAAAGACCCGGGACACAATGAAAAACTGTTTTTT. The rearrangement links TRBV2 to TRBJ1-4, with a possible D match to TRBD1 (6 bases). Germline V lookup: CDR1 SNHLY, CDR2 FYNNEI. This CDR3 spans 15 amino acids. Trimming pared 6 bases from V and 5 bases from J, leaving 16 bases between.

V is TRBV28 and J is TRBJ2-1; no firm D call. Per the germline V gene, CDR1 is MDHEN and CDR2 is SYDVKM. This CDR3 has 14 residues. Trimming took off 6 bases at V and 0 bases at J, with 9 bases between the two ends. The CDR3 DNA reads as TGTGCCAGCAGCCACCTTAGCTCCTACAATGAGCAGTTCTTC. Translation: CASSHLSSYNEQFF.

In this sample, this clone turned up a few times. This chain joins TRBV6-5 and TRBJ1-2, with 7 bases lining up with TRBD1. After removal of 6 bases from V and 11 bases from J, the junction contained 6 bases not matched to a gene. Germline V gene data show CDR1 as MNHEY and CDR2 as SVGAGI. The CDR3 extends over 11 amino acids. CDR3 DNA sequence: TGTGCCAGCAGCCAACAGGGGTTTTACACCTTC. It is translated as CASSQQGFYTF.

This clone was seen more than once but under ten times. J is TRBJ1-2 and V is TRBV6-5, with D possibly TRBD1 on 5 matching bases. Germline-derived CDR1 and CDR2 are MNHEY and SVGAGI. Trimming cost V 8 bases and J 5 bases, with 15 bases left between them. The CDR3 length is 13 residues. In DNA, the CDR3 is TGTGCCAGCGGAGGGGCGGTAGGATATGGCTACACCTTC. Its protein is CASGGAVGYGYTF.

V and J are TRBV7-9 and TRBJ1-4; D gene unclear. V was pared by 5 bases and J by 4 bases, with 2 bases between. CDR3 size: 11 residues. Germline V CDR1 and CDR2: SEHNR, FQNEAQ (reference sequence). The DNA for the CDR3 is TGTGCCAGCAGCCGTAATGAAAAACTGTTTTTT. Translated, it gives CASSRNEKLFF.

This clone has a single count. V and J are TRBV6-1 and TRBJ2-5; no reliable D call. Trimming cost V 6 bases and J 1 base, with 12 bases left between them. This CDR3 has 14 amino acids. The germline CDR1 and CDR2 sequences are MNHNS and SASEGT. The CDR3 region has the DNA TGTGCCAGCAGACCCCGACAAATCCAAGAGACCCAGTACTTC. Its translation is CASRPRQIQETQYF.

This sequence joins TRBV15 and TRBJ2-1; a weak D match, TRBD2 (6 bases). CDR3 size: 14 residues. CDR1 LNHNV and CDR2 YYDKDF come from the germline V gene (reference sequence). Trimming stripped 0 bases from V and 5 bases from J, with 8 bases between. The CDR3 spells CATSRDLADNEQFF. The CDR3 region has the DNA TGTGCCACCAGCAGAGATTTAGCGGACAATGAGCAGTTCTTC. The full variable domain, with the rest looked up from reference TRBV15 and TRBJ2-1, is DAMVIQNPRYQVTQFGKPVTLSCSQTLNHNVMYWYQQKSSQAPKLLFHYYDKDFNNEADTPDNFQSRRPNTSFCFLDIRSPGLGDTAMYLCATSRDLADNEQFFGPGTRLTVL.

The gene calls are TRBV11-2 and TRBJ2-7; D perhaps matches TRBD1 (6 bases). Germline loops: CDR1 SGHAT, CDR2 FQNNGV. There are 14 residues in the CDR3. V lost 5 bases and J 7 bases, leaving 18 bases between the germline ends. In DNA form, the CDR3 reads TGTGCCAGCAGCCCGGACAGACTTTTGAGTGAGCAGTACTTC. This codes for CASSPDRLLSEQYF.

The V call is TRBV19, the J call TRBJ1-4; 8 positions agree with TRBD1. The CDR3 runs to 12 residues. V was pared by 5 bases and J by 7 bases, with 0 bases of the junction left unmatched. Germline V gene sequence: CDR1 LNHDA, CDR2 SQIVND (reference sequence). For the CDR3, the DNA is TGTGCCAGTAGTGACAGGGGTGAAAAACTGTTTTTT. It is translated as CASSDRGEKLFF.

The rearrangement joins TRBV20-1 to TRBJ1-4, with D unclear. V was cut by 5 bases and J by 8 bases, with 9 bases left in between. The CDR3 covers 11 residues. Germline V CDR1 and CDR2: DFQATT, SNEGSKA (reference sequence). CDR3 region: CSALTLEKLFF. CDR3 DNA: TGCAGTGCTCTGACATTAGAAAAACTGTTTTTT.

V is TRBV19 and J is TRBJ2-7; TRBD1 is a possible D gene (5 bases). The CDR3 spans 13 residues. V lost 6 bases, J lost 3 bases, and 12 bases lay in between. Germline CDR1 is LNHDA and CDR2 is SQIVND (reference sequence). CDR3 sequence reads: CASSRGQNYEQYF. In DNA, the CDR3 is TGTGCCAGTAGCCGAGGACAAAACTACGAGCAGTACTTC.

The rearrangement joins TRBV11-2 to TRBJ2-5; 7 positions agree with TRBD1. The CDR3 runs to 16 residues. With 6 bases clipped from V and 5 bases from J, the junction kept 15 bases outside the gene matches. Germline V lookup: CDR1 SGHAT, CDR2 FQNNGV. CDR3 DNA: TGTGCCAGCAGATCACCTGGACAGGAGACAACGGAGACCCAGTACTTC. Its protein product is CASRSPGQETTETQYF.

J is TRBJ1-2 and V is TRBV30, with 8 bases that match TRBD1. V lost 2 bases to trimming and J lost 4 bases; unmatched junction nucleotides: 6. The CDR3 length is 14 residues. Germline V CDR1 and CDR2: GTSNPN, SVGIG (reference sequence). The CDR3 DNA reads TGTGCCTGGAGTTATACACAGGGGGGCTATGGCTACACCTTC. This translates into CAWSYTQGGYGYTF.

The chain couples TRBV11-2 to TRBJ1-1; D ambiguous. Germline loops: CDR1 SGHAT, CDR2 FQNNGV. V lost 2 bases to trimming and J lost 4 bases, with 17 bases between them. This CDR3 region has 16 residues. The CDR3 here is CASSLLGSSLSTEAFF. For the CDR3, the DNA is TGTGCCAGCAGCTTATTGGGGAGCTCCCTCTCCACTGAAGCTTTCTTT.

V usage is TRBV5-1 and J usage is TRBJ2-5; tentative D call: TRBD1 (6 bases). The CDR3 has 14 amino acids. The germline V and J ends were trimmed by 9 bases and 5 bases, with 20 bases remaining between them. CDR1 SGHRS and CDR2 YFSETQ come from the germline V gene. CDR3 bases: TGCGCCACCCGAAAAACAGGGTCGGGGGAGACCCAGTACTTC. It specifies CATRKTGSGETQYF.

This sequence joins TRBV4-1 and TRBJ2-5; 8 bases match TRBD1. This CDR3 comprises 15 residues. Germline V gene lookup returns CDR1 MGHRA and CDR2 YSYEKL. Germline trimming cut 1 base from V and 5 bases from J; bases unmatched to any gene: 6. In DNA, the CDR3 is TGCGCCAGCAGCCAAGGACAGGGGACTGCCGAGACCCAGTACTTC. Translated, it gives CASSQGQGTAETQYF.

This sequence joins TRBV7-2 and TRBJ2-2; TRBD2 matches at 10 bases. With V trimmed by 3 bases and J by 4 bases, 2 bases remained unmatched. The CDR3 covers 15 residues. Germline CDR1 is SGHTA and CDR2 is FQGNSA. In DNA form, the CDR3 reads TGTGCCAGCAGCTTGGGACTAGCGAGCACCGGGGAGCTGTTTTTT. Translating gives CASSLGLASTGELFF.

The sample holds one count of this clone. The rearrangement links TRBV6-4 to TRBJ2-5, with D possibly TRBD2 on 6 matching bases. CDR3 length: 13 amino acids. Trimming took 5 bases from V and 1 from J, leaving 8 bases between them. Germline-derived CDR1 and CDR2 are MRHNA and SNTAGT. The CDR3 bases are TGTGCCAGCAGTCGGGACTCCCAAGAGACCCAGTACTTC. It is translated as CASSRDSQETQYF.

The rearrangement links TRBV7-3 to TRBJ2-3, with 12 bases fitting TRBD2. The CDR3 extends over 16 amino acids. V lost 4 bases to trimming and J lost 3 bases; unmatched junction nucleotides: 5. Germline V gene data show CDR1 as SGHTA and CDR2 as FQGTGA. The CDR3 spells CASSSIGLAGTDTQYF. The CDR3 DNA follows: TGTGCCAGCAGCTCCATCGGACTAGCGGGGACAGATACGCAGTATTTT.